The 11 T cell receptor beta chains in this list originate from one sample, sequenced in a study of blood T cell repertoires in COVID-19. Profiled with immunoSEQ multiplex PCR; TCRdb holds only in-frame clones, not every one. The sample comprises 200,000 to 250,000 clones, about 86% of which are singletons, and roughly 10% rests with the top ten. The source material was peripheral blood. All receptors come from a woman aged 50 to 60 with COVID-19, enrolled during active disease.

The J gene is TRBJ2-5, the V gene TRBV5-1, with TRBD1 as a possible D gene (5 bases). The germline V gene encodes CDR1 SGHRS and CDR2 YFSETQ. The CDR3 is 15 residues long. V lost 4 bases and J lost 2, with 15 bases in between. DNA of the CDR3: TGCGCCAGCAGCCCAAGGGGCACACCTCAAGAGACCCAGTACTTC. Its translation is CASSPRGTPQETQYF.

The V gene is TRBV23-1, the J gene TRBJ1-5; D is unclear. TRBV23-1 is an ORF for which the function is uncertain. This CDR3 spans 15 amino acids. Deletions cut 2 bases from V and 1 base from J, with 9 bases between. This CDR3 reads CASSQRESSNQPQHF. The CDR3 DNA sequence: TGCGCCAGCAGTCAAAGGGAGTCGAGCAATCAGCCCCAGCATTTT.

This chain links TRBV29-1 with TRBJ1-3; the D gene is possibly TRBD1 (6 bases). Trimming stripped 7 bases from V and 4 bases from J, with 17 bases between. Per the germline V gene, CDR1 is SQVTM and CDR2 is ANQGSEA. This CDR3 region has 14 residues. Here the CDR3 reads CSASARGRGNTIYF. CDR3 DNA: TGCAGCGCCTCAGCGCGGGGGCGCGGAAACACCATATATTTT.

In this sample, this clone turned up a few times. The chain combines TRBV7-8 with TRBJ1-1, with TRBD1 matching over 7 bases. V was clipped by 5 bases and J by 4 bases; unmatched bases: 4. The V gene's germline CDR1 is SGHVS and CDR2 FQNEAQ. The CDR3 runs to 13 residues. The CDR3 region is CASSRDRATEAFF. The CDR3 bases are TGTGCCAGCAGCCGGGACAGAGCCACTGAAGCTTTCTTT. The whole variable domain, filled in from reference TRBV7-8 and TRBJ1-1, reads GAGVSQSPRYKVAKRGQDVALRCDPISGHVSLFWYQQALGQGPEFLTYFQNEAQLDKSGLPSDRFFAERPEGSVSTLKIQRTQQEDSAVYLCASSRDRATEAFFGQGTRLTVV.

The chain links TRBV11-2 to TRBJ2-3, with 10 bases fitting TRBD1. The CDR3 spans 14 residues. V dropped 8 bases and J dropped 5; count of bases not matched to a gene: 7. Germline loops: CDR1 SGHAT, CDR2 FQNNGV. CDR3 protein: CASSEDRGLDTQYF. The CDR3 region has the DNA TGTGCCAGCTCGGAAGACAGGGGGCTAGATACGCAGTATTTT.

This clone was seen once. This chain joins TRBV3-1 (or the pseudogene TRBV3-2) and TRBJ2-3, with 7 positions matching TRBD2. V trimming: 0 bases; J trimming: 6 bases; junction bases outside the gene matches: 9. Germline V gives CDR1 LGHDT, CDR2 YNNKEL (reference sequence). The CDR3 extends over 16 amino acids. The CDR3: CASSQEEAGLTDTQYF. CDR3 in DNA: TGTGCCAGCAGCCAAGAAGAAGCGGGGCTGACTGATACGCAGTATTTT.

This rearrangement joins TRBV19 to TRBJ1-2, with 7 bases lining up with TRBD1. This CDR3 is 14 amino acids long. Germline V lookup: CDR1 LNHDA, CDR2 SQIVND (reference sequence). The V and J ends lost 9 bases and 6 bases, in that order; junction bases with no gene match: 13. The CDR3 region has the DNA TGTGCCAGCTCCGACGGAGGGACAGTTGATGGCTACACCTTC. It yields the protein CASSDGGTVDGYTF.

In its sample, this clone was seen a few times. Written as DNA, the CDR3 is TGCGCCAGCAGCCTAGCGGGGTCATCCTACAATGAGCAGTTCTTC. It codes for CASSLAGSSYNEQFF. This chain connects TRBV5-1 to TRBJ2-1, with 9 positions matching TRBD2. The CDR3 has 15 residues. The junction had 3 bases not matched to a gene; V was cut back by 4 bases and J by 1 base. CDR1 is SGHRS and CDR2 is YFSETQ in the germline V gene. The full variable domain, in which reference TRBV5-1 and TRBJ2-1 provide the parts outside the CDR3, is KAGVTQTPRYLIKTRGQQVTLSCSPISGHRSVSWYQQTPGQGLQFLFEYFSETQRNKGNFPGRFSGRQFSNSRSEMNVSTLELGDSALYLCASSLAGSSYNEQFFGPGTRLTVL.

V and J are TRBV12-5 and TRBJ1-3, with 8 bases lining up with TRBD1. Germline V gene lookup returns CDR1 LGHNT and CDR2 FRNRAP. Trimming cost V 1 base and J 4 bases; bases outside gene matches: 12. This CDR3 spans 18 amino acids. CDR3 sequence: CASGLGGWGTGGGNTIYF. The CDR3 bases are TGTGCTAGTGGTTTGGGAGGCTGGGGGACAGGCGGCGGAAACACCATATATTTT.

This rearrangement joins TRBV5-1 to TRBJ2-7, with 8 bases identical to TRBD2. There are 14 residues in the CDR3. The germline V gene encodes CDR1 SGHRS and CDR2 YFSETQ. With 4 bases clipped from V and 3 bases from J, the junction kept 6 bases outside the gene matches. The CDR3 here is CASSPLAGGYEQYV. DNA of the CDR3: TGCGCCAGCAGCCCGCTGGCGGGGGGCTACGAGCAGTACGTC.

CDR3 nucleotide sequence: TGCGCCAGCAGTGCGAGCGGGGGGGCCGCCGGGGAGCTGTTTTTT. Translation gives CASSASGGAAGELFF. The chain uses TRBV10-1 and TRBJ2-2, with 10 bases fitting TRBD2. After removal of 4 bases from V and 6 bases from J, the junction contained 5 bases not matched to a gene. Germline V gene lookup returns CDR1 WNHNN and CDR2 SYGVQD (reference sequence). The CDR3 is made up of 15 amino acids.